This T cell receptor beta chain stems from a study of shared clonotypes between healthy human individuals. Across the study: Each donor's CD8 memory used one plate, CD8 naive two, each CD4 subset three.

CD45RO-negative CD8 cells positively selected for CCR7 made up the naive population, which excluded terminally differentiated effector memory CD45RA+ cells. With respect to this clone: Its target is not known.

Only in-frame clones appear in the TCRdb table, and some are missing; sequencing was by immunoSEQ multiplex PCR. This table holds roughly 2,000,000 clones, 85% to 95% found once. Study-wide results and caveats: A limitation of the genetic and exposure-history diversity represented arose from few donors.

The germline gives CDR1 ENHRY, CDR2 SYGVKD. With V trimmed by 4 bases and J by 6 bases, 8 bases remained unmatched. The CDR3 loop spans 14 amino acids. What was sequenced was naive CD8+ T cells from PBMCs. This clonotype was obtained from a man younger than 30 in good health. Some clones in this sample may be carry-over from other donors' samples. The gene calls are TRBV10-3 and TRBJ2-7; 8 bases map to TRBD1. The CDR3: CAISVGQGAREQYF. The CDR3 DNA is TGTGCCATCAGTGTCGGGCAGGGGGCCCGCGAGCAGTACTTC.